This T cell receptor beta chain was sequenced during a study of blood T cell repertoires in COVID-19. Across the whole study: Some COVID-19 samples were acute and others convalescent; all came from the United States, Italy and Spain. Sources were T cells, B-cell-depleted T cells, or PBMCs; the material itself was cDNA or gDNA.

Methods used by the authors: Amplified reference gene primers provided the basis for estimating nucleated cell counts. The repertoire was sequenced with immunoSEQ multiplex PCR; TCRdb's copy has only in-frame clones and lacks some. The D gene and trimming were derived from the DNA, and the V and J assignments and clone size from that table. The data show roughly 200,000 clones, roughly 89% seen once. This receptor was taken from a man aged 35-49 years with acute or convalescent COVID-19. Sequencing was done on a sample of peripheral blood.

The CDR3 nucleotides read TGTGCCAGCAGCCCACGGACTAGCGGATTATCCTACGAGCAGTACTTC. Residues: CASSPRTSGLSYEQYF. V is TRBV9 and J is TRBJ2-7; 10 bases are shared with TRBD2. Looked up from germline, CDR1 is SGDLS and CDR2 is YYNGEE. V was clipped by 4 bases and J by 1 base; unmatched bases: 8. CDR3 length: 16 residues.